This T cell receptor beta chain originates from a study of OX40 agonist ivuxolimab in advanced cancers. About the full investigation: Ivuxolimab, which targeted the costimulatory receptor OX40 (CD134), was an agonistic, fully human IgG2 monoclonal antibody. Intravenous ivuxolimab was administered to patients every 2 weeks at six dose levels: 0.01, 0.1, 0.3, 1.5, 3 and 10 mg/kg. Among the roughly 52 dose-escalation patients, 19 had hepatocellular carcinoma, approximately 15 melanoma, 9 renal cell carcinoma and 9 head and neck cancer. A male proportion of under 85% and a mean age of about 60 years, ranging from roughly 23 to 90, were recorded for the dose-escalation cohort. Patients were allowed to have had prior anti-PD-1, anti-PD-L1 or anti-CTLA-4 therapy, and about 40% of the dose-escalation patients had been treated with checkpoint inhibitors. Three dose-escalation patients achieved partial responses, one with hepatocellular carcinoma and two with cutaneous melanoma. The point of sequencing TCRbeta in the periphery was to test whether ivuxolimab changed TCR sequence diversity and drove clonal T-cell expansion. The paper reports the monotherapy dose-escalation portion (N of about 54 patients) of the phase I ivuxolimab trial. The study at large found these results: At doses from 0.1 to 3.0 mg/kg, clonal expansion was seen in both CD4+ and CD8+ blood T cells between baseline and week 6. Partial responders in the 0.1-3.0 mg/kg groups had among the lowest normalized peripheral clonal expansion, especially among CD8+ T cells. After ivuxolimab, more expanded clones were found on average in CD8+ T cells than in CD4+ T cells. Low levels of normalized T-cell clonal expansion were also seen in some patients who did not respond. Which antigens the clonally expanded peripheral T cells were specific for was not determined.

This clone was counted once. Which antigen it targets is not known. No base-level quality is on record; no much larger clone is a single base apart. For sequencing of the TCRbeta CDR3 region, genomic DNA was extracted from the sorted cells. The immunoSEQ Assay was used for sequencing of TCRbeta CDR3 regions. Sourced from immuneACCESS, this table was stored by TCRdb with only in-frame sequences that have V and J called. A share of the clones is absent; for the studies checked, an unresolved V gene accounts for under half, and the remainder has no known explanation. In this sample the table shows 75,000 to 85,000 clones, around 86% of which occur a single time. 0.24% of the sample lies in the top ten. V gives up 2 bases and J gives up 0 bases, and the segment between their germline ends measures 8 bases. From the cysteine through the phenylalanine, the CDR3 covers 14 amino acids. Only the CDR3 region is kept as DNA, spanning 42 bases read in frame from base 1. The germline V gene (reference sequence) supplies CDR1 SGHKS and CDR2 YYEKEE.

Patients with a history of autoimmune disease or receiving systemic immunosuppression were excluded from the trial. In every dose cohort, peripheral blood was drawn for TCR sequencing at baseline, cycle 4 day 1, and cycle 7 day 1. The samples were taken from a phase I, first-in-human, multicenter, open-label dose-escalation trial of ivuxolimab. Adults with locally advanced or metastatic melanoma, renal cell, hepatocellular, or head and neck squamous cell carcinoma were enrolled in the trial. Before TCR sequencing, CD4+ T cells and CD8+ T cells from peripheral blood were sorted into separate populations.

The receptor was isolated from an adult with an advanced solid tumor such as melanoma, head and neck, liver or kidney cancer. This sequence uses TRBV5-5 and TRBJ1-1; the D gene identity is not certain. This specimen consisted of CD4+ or CD8+ T cells sorted from blood, obtained in a trial of the OX40 agonist ivuxolimab. The nucleotide sequence reads TGTGCCAGCAGCTTTGGACGGATGAACACTGAAGCTTTCTTT. Its protein is CASSFGRMNTEAFF.